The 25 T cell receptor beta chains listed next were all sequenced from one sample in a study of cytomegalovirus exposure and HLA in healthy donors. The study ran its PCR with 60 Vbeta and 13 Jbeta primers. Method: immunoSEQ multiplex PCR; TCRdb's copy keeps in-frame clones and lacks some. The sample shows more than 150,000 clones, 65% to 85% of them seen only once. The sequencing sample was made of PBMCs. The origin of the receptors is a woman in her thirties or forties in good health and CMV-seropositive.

The CDR3 nucleotides read TGTGCCAGCAGCCCAGAAGCGGGGGGGCCAGAGACCCAGTACTTC. The encoded protein is CASSPEAGGPETQYF. The rearrangement uses TRBV4-2 and TRBJ2-5; 10 bases are shared with TRBD2. Trimming cost V 4 bases and J 4 bases; bases outside gene matches: 6. CDR1 and CDR2 from the germline V gene are LGHNA and YNFKEQ. CDR3 length equals 15 residues.

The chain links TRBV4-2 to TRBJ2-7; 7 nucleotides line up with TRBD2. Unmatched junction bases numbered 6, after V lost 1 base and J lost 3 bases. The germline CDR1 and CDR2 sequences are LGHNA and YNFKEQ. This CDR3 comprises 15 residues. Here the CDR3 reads CASSQALADIYEQYF. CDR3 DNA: TGTGCCAGCAGCCAAGCCCTAGCGGATATCTACGAGCAGTACTTC.

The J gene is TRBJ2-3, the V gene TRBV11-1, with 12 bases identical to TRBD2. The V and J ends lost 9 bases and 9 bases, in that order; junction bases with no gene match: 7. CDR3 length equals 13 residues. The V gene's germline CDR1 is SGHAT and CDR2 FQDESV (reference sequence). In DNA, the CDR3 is TGTGCCAGTCGGCCGGGACTAGCGGGCACGCAGTATTTT. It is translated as CASRPGLAGTQYF. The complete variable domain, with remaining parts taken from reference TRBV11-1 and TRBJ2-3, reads EAEVAQSPRYKITEKSQAVAFWCDPISGHATLYWYRQILGQGPELLVQFQDESVVDDSQLPKDRFSAERLKGVDSTLKIQPAELGDSAMYLCASRPGLAGTQYFGPGTRLTVL.

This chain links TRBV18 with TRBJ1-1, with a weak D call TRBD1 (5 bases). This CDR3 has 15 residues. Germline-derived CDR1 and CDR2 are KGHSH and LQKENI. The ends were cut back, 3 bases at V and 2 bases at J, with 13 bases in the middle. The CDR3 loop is CASSPSVGGNTEAFF. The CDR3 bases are TGTGCCAGCTCACCCTCGGTCGGGGGAAACACTGAAGCTTTCTTT.

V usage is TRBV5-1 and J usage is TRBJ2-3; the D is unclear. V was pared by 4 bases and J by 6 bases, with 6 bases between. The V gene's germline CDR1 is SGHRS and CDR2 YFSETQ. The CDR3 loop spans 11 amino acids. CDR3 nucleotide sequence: TGCGCCAGCAGCCGAGGCGATACGCAGTATTTT. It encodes CASSRGDTQYF.

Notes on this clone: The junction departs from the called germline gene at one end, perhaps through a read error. CDR3 sequence: CVSSRTGWGETQYF. CDR3 coding DNA: TGTGTCAGCAGCAGGACAGGGTGGGGAGAGACCCAGTACTTC. This chain uses TRBV5-4 with TRBJ2-5; 8 positions match TRBD1. Germline V lookup: CDR1 SGHNT, CDR2 YYREEE (reference sequence). The CDR3 runs 14 residues.

The CDR3 bases are TGCGCCAGCAGCGCCACCGGGGTTAGCTCCTACGAGCAGTACTTC. It encodes CASSATGVSSYEQYF. V usage is TRBV5-1 and J usage is TRBJ2-7; tentatively, D is TRBD2 (5 bases). The CDR3 runs 15 residues. Trimming removed 4 bases from V and 0 bases from J, with 14 bases in between. In germline, CDR1 is SGHRS, CDR2 YFSETQ.

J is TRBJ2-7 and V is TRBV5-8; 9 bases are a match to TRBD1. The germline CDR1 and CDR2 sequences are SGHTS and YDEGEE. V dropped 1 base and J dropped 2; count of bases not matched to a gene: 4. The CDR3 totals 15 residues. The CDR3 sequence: CASSLQGQGTYEQYF. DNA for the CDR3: TGTGCCAGCAGCTTGCAAGGACAGGGGACCTACGAGCAGTACTTC.

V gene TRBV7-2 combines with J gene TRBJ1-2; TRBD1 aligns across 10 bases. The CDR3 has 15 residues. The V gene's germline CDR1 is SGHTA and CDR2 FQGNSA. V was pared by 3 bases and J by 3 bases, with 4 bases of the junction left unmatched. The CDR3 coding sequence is TGTGCCAGCAGCTTCGACAGGGGGCTTTACTATGGCTACACCTTC. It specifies CASSFDRGLYYGYTF.

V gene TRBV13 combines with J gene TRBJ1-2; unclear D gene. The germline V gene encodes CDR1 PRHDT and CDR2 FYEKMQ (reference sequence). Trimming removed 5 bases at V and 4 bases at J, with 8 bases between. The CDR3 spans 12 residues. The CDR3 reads CASSTKRYGYTF. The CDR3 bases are TGTGCCAGCAGCACTAAACGCTATGGCTACACCTTC.

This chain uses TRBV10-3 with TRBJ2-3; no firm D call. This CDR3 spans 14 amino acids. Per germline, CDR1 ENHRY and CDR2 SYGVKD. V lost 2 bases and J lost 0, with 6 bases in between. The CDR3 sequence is CAISEQSSTDTQYF. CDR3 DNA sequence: TGTGCCATCAGTGAGCAGTCTAGCACAGATACGCAGTATTTT.

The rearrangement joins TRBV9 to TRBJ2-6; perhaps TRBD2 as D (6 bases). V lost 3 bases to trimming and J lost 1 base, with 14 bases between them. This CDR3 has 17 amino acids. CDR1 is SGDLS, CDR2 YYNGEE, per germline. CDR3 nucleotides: TGTGCCAGCAGCGCCCACGCGCGGGGTTCTGGGGCCAACGTCCTGACTTTC. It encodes CASSAHARGSGANVLTF. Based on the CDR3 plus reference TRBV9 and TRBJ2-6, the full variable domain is DSGVTQTPKHLITATGQRVTLRCSPRSGDLSVYWYQQSLDQGLQFLIQYYNGEERAKGNILERFSAQQFPDLHSELNLSSLELGDSALYFCASSAHARGSGANVLTFGAGSRLTVL.

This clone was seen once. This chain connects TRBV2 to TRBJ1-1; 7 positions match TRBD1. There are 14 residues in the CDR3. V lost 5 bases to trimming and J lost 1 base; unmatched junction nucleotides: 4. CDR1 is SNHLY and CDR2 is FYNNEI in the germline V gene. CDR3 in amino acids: CASSSDRANTEAFF. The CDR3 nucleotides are TGTGCCAGCAGTTCCGACAGGGCGAACACTGAAGCTTTCTTT.

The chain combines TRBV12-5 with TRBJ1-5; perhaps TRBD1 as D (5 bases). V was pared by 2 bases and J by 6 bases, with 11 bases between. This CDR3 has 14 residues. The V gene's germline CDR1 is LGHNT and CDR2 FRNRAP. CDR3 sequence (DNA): TGTGCTAGTGGTTTGACAAGGGGCGTTCAGCCCCAGCATTTT. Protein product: CASGLTRGVQPQHF.

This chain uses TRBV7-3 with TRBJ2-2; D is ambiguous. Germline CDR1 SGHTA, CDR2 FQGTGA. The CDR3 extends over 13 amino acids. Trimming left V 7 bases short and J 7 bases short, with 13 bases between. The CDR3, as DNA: TGTGCCAGCAAGTTCACTCTTGACGGGGAGCTGTTTTTT. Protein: CASKFTLDGELFF.

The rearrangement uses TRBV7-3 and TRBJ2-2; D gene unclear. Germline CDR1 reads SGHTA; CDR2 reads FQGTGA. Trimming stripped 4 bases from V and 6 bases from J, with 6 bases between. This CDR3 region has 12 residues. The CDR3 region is CASSSFAGELFF. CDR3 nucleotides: TGTGCCAGCAGCTCCTTCGCCGGGGAGCTGTTTTTT. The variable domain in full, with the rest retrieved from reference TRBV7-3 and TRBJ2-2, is GAGVSQTPSNKVTEKGKYVELRCDPISGHTALYWYRQSLGQGPEFLIYFQGTGAADDSGLPNDRFFAVRPEGSVSTLKIQRTERGDSAVYLCASSSFAGELFFGEGSRLTVL.

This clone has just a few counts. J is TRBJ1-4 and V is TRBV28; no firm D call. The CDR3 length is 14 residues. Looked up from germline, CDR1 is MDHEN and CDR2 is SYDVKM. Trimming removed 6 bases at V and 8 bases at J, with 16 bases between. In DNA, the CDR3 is TGTGCCAGCAGGCCGGGGAGGGTCAGGGAAAAACTGTTTTTT. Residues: CASRPGRVREKLFF.

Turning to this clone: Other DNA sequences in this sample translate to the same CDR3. The CDR3 coding sequence is TGTGCCAGCAGCGTAGGGCCTGACACTGAAGCTTTCTTT. Translating gives CASSVGPDTEAFF. This chain connects TRBV9 to TRBJ1-1; D ambiguous. CDR1 and CDR2 (germline): SGDLS, YYNGEE. The CDR3 extends over 13 amino acids. Trimming cost V 0 bases and J 3 bases, with 6 bases left between them.

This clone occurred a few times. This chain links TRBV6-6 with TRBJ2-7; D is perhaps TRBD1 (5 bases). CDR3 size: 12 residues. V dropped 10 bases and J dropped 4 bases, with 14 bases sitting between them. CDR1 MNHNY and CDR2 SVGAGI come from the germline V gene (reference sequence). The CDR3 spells CANRYGPYEQYF. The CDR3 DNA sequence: TGTGCCAACAGGTACGGGCCATACGAGCAGTACTTC.

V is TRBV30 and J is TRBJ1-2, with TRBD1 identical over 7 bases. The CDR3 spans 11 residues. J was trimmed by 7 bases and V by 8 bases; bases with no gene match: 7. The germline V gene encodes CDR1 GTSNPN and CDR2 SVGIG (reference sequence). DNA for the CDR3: TGTGCCGCCAACAGGGGTGGTGGCTACACCTTC. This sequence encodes CAANRGGGYTF.

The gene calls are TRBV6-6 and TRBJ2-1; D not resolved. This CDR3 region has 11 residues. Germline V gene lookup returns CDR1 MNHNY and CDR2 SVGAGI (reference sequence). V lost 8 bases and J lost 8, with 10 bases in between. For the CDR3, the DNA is TGTGCCAGCGGCCGCGGTTATGAGCAGTTCTTC. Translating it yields CASGRGYEQFF.

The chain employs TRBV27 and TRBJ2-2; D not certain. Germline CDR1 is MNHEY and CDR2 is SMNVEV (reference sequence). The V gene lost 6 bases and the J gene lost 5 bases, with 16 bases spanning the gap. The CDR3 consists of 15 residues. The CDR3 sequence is CASRPNNQETGELFF. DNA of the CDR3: TGTGCCAGCAGACCTAACAACCAGGAAACCGGGGAGCTGTTTTTT.

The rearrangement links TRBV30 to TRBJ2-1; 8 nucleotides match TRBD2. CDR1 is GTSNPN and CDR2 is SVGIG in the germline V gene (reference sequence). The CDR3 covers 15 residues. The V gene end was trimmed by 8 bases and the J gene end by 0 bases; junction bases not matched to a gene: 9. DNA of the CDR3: TGTGCCGGCAATTCCGGGACTAGCTCCTACAATGAGCAGTTCTTC. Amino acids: CAGNSGTSSYNEQFF.

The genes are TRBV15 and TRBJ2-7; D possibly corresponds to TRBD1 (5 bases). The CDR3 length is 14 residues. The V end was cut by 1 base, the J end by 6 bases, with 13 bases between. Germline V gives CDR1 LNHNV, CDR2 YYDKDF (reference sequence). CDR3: CATSRAGYPGEQYF. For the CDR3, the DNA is TGTGCCACCAGCAGAGCAGGGTATCCTGGCGAGCAGTACTTC.

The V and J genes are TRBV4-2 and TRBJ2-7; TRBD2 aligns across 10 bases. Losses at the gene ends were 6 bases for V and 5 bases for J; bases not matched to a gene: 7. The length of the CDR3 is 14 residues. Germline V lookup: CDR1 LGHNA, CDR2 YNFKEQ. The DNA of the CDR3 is TGTGCCAGCAGATGGACTAGCGGAGAGGACGAGCAGTACTTC. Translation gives CASRWTSGEDEQYF.